The 13 T cell receptor beta chains below were found in one sample sequenced in a study of control samples from healthy donors and cancer patients. The protocol was immunoSEQ multiplex PCR, while the TCRdb copy is restricted to in-frame clones and leaves out a portion. The data contain 200,000 or so clones, 90% to 95% of them singletons. Sequences were obtained from blood. The source is a man aged 45-65 years in good health.

This clone was seen a handful of times. The genes are TRBV30 and TRBJ1-1; D is perhaps TRBD1 (5 bases). Trimming cost V 1 base and J 8 bases, with 11 bases left between them. The CDR3 spans 12 residues. Germline V gene sequence: CDR1 GTSNPN, CDR2 SVGIG (reference sequence). CDR3: CAWSAGWREAFF. The CDR3 DNA reads TGTGCCTGGAGTGCAGGGTGGAGAGAAGCTTTCTTT.

V gene TRBV25-1 combines with J gene TRBJ1-4; D is unclear. Germline V gene sequence: CDR1 MGHDK, CDR2 SYGVNS. With 2 bases removed from V and 6 bases from J, the gap between germline ends came to 10 bases. This CDR3 comprises 14 residues. The CDR3, as DNA: TGTGCCAGCAGTGAAGTTTCGGGGTATGAAAAACTGTTTTTT. Amino acid sequence: CASSEVSGYEKLFF. Variable domain in full (rest from reference TRBV25-1 and TRBJ1-4): EADIYQTPRYLVIGTGKKITLECSQTMGHDKMYWYQQDPGMELHLIHYSYGVNSTEKGDLSSESTVSRIRTEHFPLTLESARPSHTSQYLCASSEVSGYEKLFFGSGTQLSVL.

V gene TRBV19 combines with J gene TRBJ1-2; 7 positions match TRBD1. The CDR3 is 12 amino acids. The V segment lost 10 bases and the J segment 4 bases; nucleotides outside the gene matches: 6. Germline CDR1 is LNHDA and CDR2 is SQIVND (reference sequence). The DNA of the CDR3 is TGTGCCACCAAAGGGGACAGCTATGGCTACACCTTC. It encodes CATKGDSYGYTF.

The chain couples TRBV7-6 to TRBJ1-4; 10 bases are shared with TRBD1. Germline lookup yields CDR1 SGHVS and CDR2 FNYEAQ. V lost 4 bases and J lost 2; bases outside the gene matches: 7. This CDR3 is built from 17 residues. The CDR3 protein is CASSSRTGGWTNEKLFF. The CDR3 DNA follows: TGTGCCAGCAGCTCCCGGACAGGGGGGTGGACTAATGAAAAACTGTTTTTT. Supplemented by reference TRBV7-6 and TRBJ1-4, the full variable domain reads GAGVSQSPRYKVTKRGQDVALRCDPISGHVSLYWYRQALGQGPEFLTYFNYEAQQDKSGLPNDRFSAERPEGSISTLTIQRTEQRDSAMYRCASSSRTGGWTNEKLFFGSGTQLSVL.

This rearrangement joins TRBV6-5 to TRBJ1-6; D unclear. Per the germline V gene, CDR1 is MNHEY and CDR2 is SVGAGI. This CDR3 has 15 residues. V lost 3 bases and J lost 7, with 13 bases in between. The CDR3 is CASSYRPSMNSPLHF. In DNA, the CDR3 is TGTGCCAGCAGTTATCGTCCCAGTATGAATTCACCCCTCCACTTT.

The gene calls are TRBV28 and TRBJ2-7, with TRBD2 matching 8 bases. Trimming took 6 bases from V and 3 from J; bases not matched to a gene: 10. Germline-derived CDR1 and CDR2 are MDHEN and SYDVKM. This CDR3 has 15 amino acids. This CDR3 is CASSLGLDIVYEQYF. CDR3 coding DNA: TGTGCCAGCAGCTTGGGACTAGACATAGTCTACGAGCAGTACTTC.

Here the CDR3 reads CAFQRGGVTDTQYF. The CDR3 bases are TGTGCCTTTCAGCGGGGGGGCGTCACAGATACGCAGTATTTT. The chain is built from TRBV30 and TRBJ2-3, with 10 bases lining up with TRBD2. Per germline, CDR1 GTSNPN and CDR2 SVGIG (reference sequence). The CDR3 covers 14 residues. Trimming at V came to 7 bases and at J to 2 bases, leaving 6 bases not matched to a gene.

This clone was detected only once. V and J are TRBV5-8 and TRBJ2-5; D unresolved. The germline CDR1 and CDR2 sequences are SGHTS and YDEGEE. V was cut by 0 bases and J by 5 bases, with 5 bases left in between. This CDR3 has 12 residues. DNA for the CDR3: TGTGCCAGCAGCTTGGTCTCTGAGACCCAGTACTTC. Protein sequence: CASSLVSETQYF.

J is TRBJ1-3 and V is TRBV5-1, with a tentative D call TRBD1 (5 bases). Trimming removed 2 bases at V and 0 bases at J, with 12 bases between. CDR3 length equals 16 residues. Per the germline V gene, CDR1 is SGHRS and CDR2 is YFSETQ. CDR3 DNA: TGCGCCAGCAGCTTCGCGGGGGAGAGCTCTGGAAACACCATATATTTT. The encoded protein is CASSFAGESSGNTIYF.

The chain combines TRBV28 with TRBJ1-2, with 7 bases fitting TRBD1. The CDR3 has 14 amino acids. With V trimmed by 4 bases and J by 2 bases, 4 bases remained unmatched. CDR1 is MDHEN, CDR2 SYDVKM, per germline. CDR3 DNA: TGTGCCAGCAGTTCCGGACAGGAGAACTATGGCTACACCTTC. This codes for CASSSGQENYGYTF.

This sequence joins TRBV27 and TRBJ2-2; 7 bases are a match to TRBD2. Germline V gives CDR1 MNHEY, CDR2 SMNVEV (reference sequence). The CDR3 contains 17 residues. Losses at the gene ends were 3 bases for V and 0 bases for J; bases not matched to a gene: 7. The CDR3 nucleotides read TGTGCCAGCAGTTTTTATGGGGGGGTCTCGAACACCGGGGAGCTGTTTTTT. Encoded protein: CASSFYGGVSNTGELFF.

The rearrangement links TRBV19 to TRBJ2-1; D remains unclear. Deletions cut 7 bases from V and 10 bases from J, with 11 bases between. The CDR3 is 11 residues long. The V gene's germline CDR1 is LNHDA and CDR2 SQIVND (reference sequence). CDR3 protein: CASTLHREQFF. In nucleotides, the CDR3 is TGTGCCAGTACTCTACACCGGGAGCAGTTCTTC.

This chain links TRBV6-6 with TRBJ2-2, with D hard to call. The CDR3 covers 16 residues. Germline lookup yields CDR1 MNHNY and CDR2 SVGAGI (reference sequence). Trimming cost V 0 bases and J 5 bases, with 13 bases left between them. The CDR3, as DNA: TGTGCCAGCAGTTACTCGCACCCCTTTCCAACCGGGGAGCTGTTTTTT. This gives the protein CASSYSHPFPTGELFF.